The clone carrying this T cell receptor beta chain was counted many times. This entry comes from a study of T cell repertoires in cytomegalovirus infection. Study summary: Signatures in public TCR beta sequences pointed to both CMV infection and matching HLA type.

One entry per CDR3 protein, called by TCRdb with MiXCR from the reads. The data contain roughly 320,000 distinct CDR3 sequences, 9.6% of them singletons. The sequencing input was PBMCs. The sequence derives from a human donor in good health (CMV status not recorded). Some clones in this sample may be carry-over from other donors' samples.

The CDR3 here is CASSVGQLNTEAFF. In DNA, the CDR3 is TGTGCCAGCAGCGTGGGACAGCTGAACACTGAAGCTTTCTTT. The chain joins TRBV7-2 to TRBJ1-1, with TRBD1 identical over 7 bases. V was clipped by 5 bases and J by 0 bases; unmatched bases: 3. The CDR3 runs 14 residues. Looked up from germline, CDR1 is SGHTA and CDR2 is FQGNSA.